Below are 7 T cell receptor beta chains sequenced from a single sample in a study of T cells in women clearing cervical HPV infection. Libraries were prepared by immunoSEQ multiplex PCR; TCRdb keeps only in-frame clonotypes and omits some of them. Here the sample table reports roughly 34,000 clones. Sequencing was done on a sample of blood buffy coat. Receptors originate from a woman between 18 and 70 years old with a cervical HPV16 infection that either progressed to CIN3+ or cleared (not recorded which).

In regard to this clone: The missing CDR3 end, 3 residues past where the read stops, is filled in from the germline J gene. The chain joins TRBV19 to TRBJ2-2; D might be TRBD2 (5 bases). The V end lost 10 bases, the J end lost 4 bases, and 16 bases lay between the germline ends. From germline, CDR1 is LNHDA and CDR2 SQIVND (reference sequence). The CDR3 runs to 14 residues. CDR3: CATRSTRGTGELFF. The CDR3 DNA, read in part, is TGTGCCACCAGAAGCACCCGGGGCACCGGGGAG.

Worth noting for this clone: The read halts 3 residues ahead of the CDR3 end, with the missing end drawn from the germline J gene. The rearrangement links TRBV7-8 to TRBJ1-1; no definite D call. The CDR3 covers 14 residues. Germline-derived CDR1 and CDR2 are SGHVS and FQNEAQ. CDR3 loop: CASSLGLGGQMAFF. The CDR3 bases that were read are TGTGCCAGCAGCTTAGGCCTCGGCGGGCAGATG.

Turning to this clone: The missing CDR3 end, 3 residues past where the read stops, is filled in from the germline J gene. The gene calls are TRBV19 and TRBJ1-2, with D perhaps matching TRBD1 (6 bases). The CDR3 totals 15 residues. CDR1 and CDR2 from the germline V gene are LNHDA and SQIVND (reference sequence). The sequenced CDR3 bases are TGTGCCACCACCTTCCCCTTCGACAGGACCCAAGTC. Protein product: CATTFPFDRTQV. The full CDR3 sequence reads CATTFPFDRTQVYTF.

With regard to this clone: Read sequence stops 3 residues before the CDR3 end, and the germline J gene provides the missing end. The chain combines TRBV20-1 with TRBJ2-3; TRBD2 agrees at 7 bases. The CDR3 consists of 16 residues. Germline V gene lookup returns CDR1 DFQATT and CDR2 SNEGSKA (reference sequence). The CDR3 sequence is CSARDRREGSNQPQYF. The DNA read from the CDR3 is TGCAGTGCTAGAGATCGAAGGGAGGGGAGCAATCAGCCG.

Notes on this clone: The read finishes 3 residues shy of the CDR3 end, and the germline J gene is used to complete it. V usage is TRBV18 and J usage is TRBJ2-5; D is perhaps TRBD1 (6 bases). Trimming removed 5 bases at V and 5 bases at J, with 12 bases between. Per the germline V gene, CDR1 is KGHSH and CDR2 is LQKENI. The CDR3 has 13 amino acids. CDR3: CASSVGARETQYF. The sequenced part of the CDR3 DNA is TGTGCCAGCTCAGTGGGGGCCCGGGAGACC.

About this clone: From the germline J gene comes the end of the CDR3, since the read stops 3 residues before it. This chain links TRBV5-6 with TRBJ1-3; D gene ambiguous. This CDR3 region has 15 residues. Per germline, CDR1 SGHDT and CDR2 YYEEEE. Trimming took off 5 bases at V and 3 bases at J, with 15 bases between the two ends. This chain's CDR3 is CASSLVAGFGNTIYF. The part of the CDR3 DNA that was read is TGTGCCAGCAGTCTTGTAGCCGGTTTTGGAAACACC.

About this clone: The read is 3 residues too short to cover the CDR3 end, so that end is filled in from the germline J gene. The gene calls are TRBV5-6 and TRBJ2-5; TRBD2 agrees at 9 bases. Unmatched junction bases numbered 4, after V lost 3 bases and J lost 4 bases. This CDR3 contains 14 residues. Looked up from germline, CDR1 is SGHDT and CDR2 is YYEEEE. The CDR3 bases that were read are TGTGCCAGCAGCTATAGCGGGAGAGGAGAGACC. Its translation is CASSYSGRGET. The entire CDR3 reads CASSYSGRGETQYF.